The 3 T cell receptor beta chains in this list originate from one sample, sequenced in a study of cytomegalovirus exposure and HLA in healthy donors. In the PCR, 60 Vbeta and 13 Jbeta primers were used. Here immunoSEQ multiplex PCR was the method, and the copy in TCRdb shows in-frame clones only, minus some. The data show 80,000 to 95,000 clones, around nine tenths seen once. Sequencing was done on a sample of PBMCs. The receptors derive from a man aged 25 to 40 in good health and CMV-seropositive.

The chain employs TRBV7-9 and TRBJ2-3, with D uncertain. Looked up from germline, CDR1 is SEHNR and CDR2 is FQNEAQ (reference sequence). CDR3 length: 14 amino acids. The V and J ends lost 2 bases and 0 bases respectively, with 6 bases between them. The CDR3 DNA is TGTGCCAGCAGCTTAATATCTAGCACAGATACGCAGTATTTT. It specifies CASSLISSTDTQYF.

The chain has TRBV28 and TRBJ1-5; D remains unclear. Germline lookup yields CDR1 MDHEN and CDR2 SYDVKM. The CDR3 consists of 15 residues. The V and J ends lost 5 bases and 0 bases respectively, with 11 bases between them. CDR3 region: CASSPVTPSNQPQHF. The CDR3 bases are TGTGCCAGCAGTCCGGTGACACCTAGCAATCAGCCCCAGCATTTT.

The V call is TRBV5-1, the J call TRBJ2-6; no clear D. Trimming pared 0 bases from V and 9 bases from J, leaving 13 bases between. This CDR3 contains 15 residues. Germline CDR1 SGHRS, CDR2 YFSETQ. The CDR3 sequence is CASSLGSNNYNVLTF. The DNA of the CDR3 is TGCGCCAGCAGCTTGGGGAGTAATAACTACAACGTCCTGACTTTC.